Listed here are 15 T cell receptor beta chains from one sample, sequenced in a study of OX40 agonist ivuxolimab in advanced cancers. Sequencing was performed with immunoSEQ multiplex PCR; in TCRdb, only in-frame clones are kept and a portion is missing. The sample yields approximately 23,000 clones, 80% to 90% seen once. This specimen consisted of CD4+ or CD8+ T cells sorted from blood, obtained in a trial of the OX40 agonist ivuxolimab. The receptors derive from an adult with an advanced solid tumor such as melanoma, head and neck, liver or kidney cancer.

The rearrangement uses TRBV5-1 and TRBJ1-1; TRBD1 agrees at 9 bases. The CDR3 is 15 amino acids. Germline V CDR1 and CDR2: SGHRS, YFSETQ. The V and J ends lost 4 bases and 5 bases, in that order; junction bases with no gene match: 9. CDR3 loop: CASSRDSGTGTEAFF. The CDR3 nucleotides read TGCGCCAGCAGCCGAGATTCCGGGACAGGGACTGAAGCTTTCTTT.

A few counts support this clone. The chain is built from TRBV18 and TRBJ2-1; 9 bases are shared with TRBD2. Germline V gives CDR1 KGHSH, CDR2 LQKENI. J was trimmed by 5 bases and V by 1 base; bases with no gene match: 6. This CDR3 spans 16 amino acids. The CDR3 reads CASSPLEAGGHNEQFF. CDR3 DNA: TGTGCCAGCTCACCACTGGAAGCGGGGGGCCACAATGAGCAGTTCTTC.

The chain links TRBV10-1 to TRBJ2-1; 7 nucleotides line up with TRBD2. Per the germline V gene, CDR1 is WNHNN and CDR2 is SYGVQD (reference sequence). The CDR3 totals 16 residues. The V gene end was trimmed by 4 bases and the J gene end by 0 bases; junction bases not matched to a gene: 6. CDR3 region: CASSAGSSGSYNEQFF. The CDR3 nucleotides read TGCGCCAGCAGTGCTGGTTCTAGCGGCTCCTACAATGAGCAGTTCTTC.

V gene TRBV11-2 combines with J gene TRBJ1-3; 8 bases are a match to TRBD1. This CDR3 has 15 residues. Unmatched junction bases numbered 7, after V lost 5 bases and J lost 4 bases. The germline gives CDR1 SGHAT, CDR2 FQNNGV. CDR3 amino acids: CASSPQTGAGNTIYF. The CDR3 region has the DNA TGTGCCAGCAGCCCCCAGACAGGGGCGGGAAACACCATATATTTT.

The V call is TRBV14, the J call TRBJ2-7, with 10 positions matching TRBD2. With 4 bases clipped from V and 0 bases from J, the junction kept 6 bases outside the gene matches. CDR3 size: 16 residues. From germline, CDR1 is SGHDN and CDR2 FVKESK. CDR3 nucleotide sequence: TGTGCCAGCAGCCCCCTGACTAGCGGGCCCTCCTACGAGCAGTACTTC. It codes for CASSPLTSGPSYEQYF.

The CDR3 bases are TGTGCCAGCAGCCATGACAGGGGGACTAACTATGGCTACACCTTC. Translation gives CASSHDRGTNYGYTF. This chain connects TRBV11-2 to TRBJ1-2; 9 bases align to TRBD1. Germline CDR1 reads SGHAT; CDR2 reads FQNNGV. This CDR3 has 15 residues. Trimming took 5 bases from V and 0 from J; bases not matched to a gene: 4.

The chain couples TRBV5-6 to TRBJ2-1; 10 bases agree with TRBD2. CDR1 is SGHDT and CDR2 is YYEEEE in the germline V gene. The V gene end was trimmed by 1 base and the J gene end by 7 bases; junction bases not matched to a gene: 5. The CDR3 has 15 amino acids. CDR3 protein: CASSLKLAGGNEQFF. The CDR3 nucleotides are TGTGCCAGCAGCTTGAAATTAGCGGGAGGAAATGAGCAGTTCTTC.

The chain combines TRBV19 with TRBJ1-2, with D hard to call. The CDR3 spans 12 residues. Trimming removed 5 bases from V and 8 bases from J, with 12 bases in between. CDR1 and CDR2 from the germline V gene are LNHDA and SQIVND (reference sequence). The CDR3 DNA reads TGTGCCAGTAGTGAGGACCAGCGAGGCTACACCTTC. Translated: CASSEDQRGYTF.

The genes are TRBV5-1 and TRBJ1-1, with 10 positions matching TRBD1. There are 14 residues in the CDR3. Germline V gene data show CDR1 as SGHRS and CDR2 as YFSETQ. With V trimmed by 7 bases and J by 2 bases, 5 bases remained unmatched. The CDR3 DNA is TGCGCCAGCGGGACAGGGGAGGAAAACACTGAAGCTTTCTTT. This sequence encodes CASGTGEENTEAFF.

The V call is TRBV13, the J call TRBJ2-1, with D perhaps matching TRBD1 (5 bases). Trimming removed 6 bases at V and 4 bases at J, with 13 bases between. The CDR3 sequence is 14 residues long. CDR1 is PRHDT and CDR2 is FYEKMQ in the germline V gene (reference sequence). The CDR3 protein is CASSLRTTYNEQFF. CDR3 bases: TGTGCCAGCAGTTTACGGACAACGTACAATGAGCAGTTCTTC.

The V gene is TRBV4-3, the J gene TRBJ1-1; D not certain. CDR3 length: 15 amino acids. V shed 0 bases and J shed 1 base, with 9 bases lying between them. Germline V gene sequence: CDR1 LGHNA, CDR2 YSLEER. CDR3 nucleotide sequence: TGCGCCAGCAGCCAAGAGAACAGCCGGAACACTGAAGCTTTCTTT. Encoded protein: CASSQENSRNTEAFF.

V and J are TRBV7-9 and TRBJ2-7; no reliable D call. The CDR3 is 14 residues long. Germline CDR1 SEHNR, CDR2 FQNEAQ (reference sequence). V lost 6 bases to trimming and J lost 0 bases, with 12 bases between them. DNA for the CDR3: TGTGCCAGCAGTCTCCCTATGCGCTCCTACGAGCAGTACTTC. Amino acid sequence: CASSLPMRSYEQYF. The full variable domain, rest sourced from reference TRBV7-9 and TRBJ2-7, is DTGVSQNPRHKITKRGQNVTFRCDPISEHNRLYWYRQTLGQGPEFLTYFQNEAQLEKSRLLSDRFSAERPKGSFSTLEIQRTEQGDSAMYLCASSLPMRSYEQYFGPGTRLTVT.

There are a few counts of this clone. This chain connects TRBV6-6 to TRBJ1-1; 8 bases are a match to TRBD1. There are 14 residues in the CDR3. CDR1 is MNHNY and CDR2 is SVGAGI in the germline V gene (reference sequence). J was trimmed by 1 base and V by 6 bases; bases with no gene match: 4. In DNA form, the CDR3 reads TGTGCCAGCAGGCAGGGGGCGCAGAACACTGAAGCTTTCTTT. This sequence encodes CASRQGAQNTEAFF.

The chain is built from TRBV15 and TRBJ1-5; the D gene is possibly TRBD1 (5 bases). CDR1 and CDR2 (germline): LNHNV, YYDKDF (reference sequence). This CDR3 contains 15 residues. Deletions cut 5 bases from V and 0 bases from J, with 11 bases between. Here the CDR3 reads CATSLGGDSNQPQHF. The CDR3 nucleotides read TGTGCCACCAGCTTGGGGGGAGATAGCAATCAGCCCCAGCATTTT.

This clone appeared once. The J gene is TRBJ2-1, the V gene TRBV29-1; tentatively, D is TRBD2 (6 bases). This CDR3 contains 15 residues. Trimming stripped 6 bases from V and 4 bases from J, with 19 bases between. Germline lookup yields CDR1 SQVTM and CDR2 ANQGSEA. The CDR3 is CSVPKRENPYNEQFF. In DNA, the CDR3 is TGCAGCGTCCCTAAACGGGAGAATCCATACAATGAGCAGTTCTTC.